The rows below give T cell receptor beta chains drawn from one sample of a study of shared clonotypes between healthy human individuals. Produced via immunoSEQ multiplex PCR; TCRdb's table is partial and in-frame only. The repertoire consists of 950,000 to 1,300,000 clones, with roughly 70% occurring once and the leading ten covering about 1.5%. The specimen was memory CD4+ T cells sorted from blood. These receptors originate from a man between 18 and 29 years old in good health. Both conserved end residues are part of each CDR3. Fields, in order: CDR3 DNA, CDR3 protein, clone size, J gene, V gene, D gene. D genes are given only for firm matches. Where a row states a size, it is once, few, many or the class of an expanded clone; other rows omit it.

TGCAGTGCCTACAAGGGTAGTGAGCAGTTCTTC	CSAYKGSEQFF	few	TRBJ2-1	TRBV20-1	NA
TGTGCCAGCTCACCGCGGACGGGAGACACTGAAGCTTTCTTT	CASSPRTGDTEAFF	NA	TRBJ1-1	TRBV18	NA
TGCGCCAGCAGCCATAGGACGGGGGGGACTGAAGCTTTCTTT	CASSHRTGGTEAFF	NA	TRBJ1-1	TRBV4-3	NA
TGTGCCAGCAGCTCAGCCTATGTCGGCGAGCAGTACTTC	CASSSAYVGEQYF	few	TRBJ2-7	TRBV11-2	NA
TGTGCTAGTGGTTCCGAGACGGTTAATGAGCAGTTCTTC	CASGSETVNEQFF	NA	TRBJ2-1	TRBV12-5	NA
TGTGCCAGCAGCTTAAACCGCGCCACCTACGAGCAGTACTTC	CASSLNRATYEQYF	NA	TRBJ2-7	TRBV7-2	NA
TGTGCCAGCAGCCCCGGGACGCGAGGCTTCAGGACAGATACGCAGTATTTT	CASSPGTRGFRTDTQYF	NA	TRBJ2-3	TRBV5-6	NA
TGTGCCAGCTCACCACCCCAGGGGAGCTCTGGGGCCAACGTCCTGACTTTC	CASSPPQGSSGANVLTF	NA	TRBJ2-6	TRBV18	NA
TGTGCCAGCAGCCACGGGACTCGGTACAATGAGCAGTTCTTC	CASSHGTRYNEQFF	NA	TRBJ2-1	TRBV5-4	NA
TGTGCCAGCAGTTACGGCGGGACGGTTAATTCACCCCTCCACTTT	CASSYGGTVNSPLHF	NA	TRBJ1-6	TRBV6-6	NA
TGTGCCAGCAGTAATCTCGCCTGGGGAGGGGCCCAAGAGACCCAGTACTTC	CASSNLAWGGAQETQYF	NA	TRBJ2-5	TRBV5-6	TRBD2
TGTGCCAGCAGTGAGGTAGACAGGAATTCACCCCTCCACTTT	CASSEVDRNSPLHF	few	TRBJ1-6	TRBV6-1	NA
TGTGCCAGCAGCCAAGGAGGGGTAAGGACCCAGTACTTC	CASSQGGVRTQYF	NA	TRBJ2-5	TRBV14	NA
TGTGCCTGGAGTGTAGACAGATACAATGAGCAGTTCTTC	CAWSVDRYNEQFF	NA	TRBJ2-1	TRBV30	NA
TGTGCCAGCAGTAGAACCACAGGGGGGGGTCAGCCCCAGCATTTT	CASSRTTGGGQPQHF	NA	TRBJ1-5	TRBV28	TRBD1
TGTGCCAGCAGCCACAGGGGAGGAACAGATACGCAGTATTTT	CASSHRGGTDTQYF	NA	TRBJ2-3	TRBV25-1	NA
TGTGCCAGCAGGGAAACCGGGACAGGAAACTACGAGCAGTACTTC	CASRETGTGNYEQYF	NA	TRBJ2-7	TRBV6-5	TRBD1
TGTGCCAGCAGCAAAGTATCCGGTAAGGGAACGGGGGGTACTGAAGCTTTCTTT	CASSKVSGKGTGGTEAFF	few	TRBJ1-1	TRBV21-1	NA
TGTGCCAGCTCCCACGACAGGGTTCCTAACTATGGCTACACCTTC	CASSHDRVPNYGYTF	NA	TRBJ1-2	TRBV18	TRBD1
TGTGCTAGCAGCGCATCAGGGGGTAGCACCGGGGAGCTGTTTTTT	CASSASGGSTGELFF	many	TRBJ2-2	TRBV7-7	TRBD1
TGTGCCAGCAGCTTAGCACCCTACGAGCAGTACTTC	CASSLAPYEQYF	NA	TRBJ2-7	TRBV11-3	NA
TGTGCCAGCAGCTTAATGGAGGGCTGGAGGGGAAACACCATATATTTT	CASSLMEGWRGNTIYF	NA	TRBJ1-3	TRBV7-3	NA
TGTGCCAGCAGTCACTGGATACAGGGGGCGCGAGAGACCCAGTACTTC	CASSHWIQGARETQYF	NA	TRBJ2-5	TRBV28	TRBD1
TGTGCCAGCAGCTTAGGGGCCCAAGAGACCCAGTACTTC	CASSLGAQETQYF	once	TRBJ2-5	TRBV11-3	NA
TGTGCCACCAGCGGATTTGGGGTAACTGGGGCCAACGTCCTGACTTTC	CATSGFGVTGANVLTF	NA	TRBJ2-6	TRBV15	NA